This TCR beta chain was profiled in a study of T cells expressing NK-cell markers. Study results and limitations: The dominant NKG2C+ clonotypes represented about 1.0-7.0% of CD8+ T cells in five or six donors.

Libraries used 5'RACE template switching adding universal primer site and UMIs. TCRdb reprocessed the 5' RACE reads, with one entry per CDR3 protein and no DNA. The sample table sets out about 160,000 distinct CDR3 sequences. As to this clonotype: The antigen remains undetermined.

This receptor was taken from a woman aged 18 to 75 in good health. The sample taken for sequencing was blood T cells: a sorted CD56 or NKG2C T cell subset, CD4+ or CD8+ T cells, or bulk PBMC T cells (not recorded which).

CDR3 sequence reads: CASSSSTGKETQYF. V gene TRBV7-7 combines with J gene TRBJ2-5; TCRdb indicates TRBD1, and absent DNA this call remains unverified. The length of the CDR3 is 14 residues. Germline lookup yields CDR1 SSHAT and CDR2 FNYEAQ (reference sequence).